A few counts support the clone carrying this TCR beta chain. CDR1 and CDR2 (germline): MNHEY, SVGEGT. V shed 6 bases and J 5 bases; nucleotides not matched to a gene: 4. CDR3 length: 14 residues. Isolation yielded PBMCs, at least 6.5 million per sample, in every case. The sample belongs to a study of blood T cells in healthy people across ages. Overall study: For every two T cells, template switching captured about one barcoded beta molecule.

A J-beta primer mix and a sample-barcoded 5' primer were used in a second PCR of about 7 to 12 cycles. Each CDR3 protein gets one entry after TCRdb re-called the 5' RACE reads with MiXCR. Found here are 600,000 to 1,000,000 distinct CDR3 sequences, 20% to 25% of them singletons; the top ten hold approximately 4%. The same specimen was also included in a second study, on T cells of mothers and their children. That work states: A few mothers and their six children, all healthy Caucasians, donated.

The sequenced material came from blood. The sequence came from a boy between 10 and 17 years old in good health. This chain joins TRBV6-2 or TRBV6-3 and TRBJ2-5, with 12 nucleotides matching TRBD1. This CDR3 reads CASSGTGGYETQYF. CDR3 coding DNA: TGTGCCAGCAGCGGGACAGGGGGCTACGAGACCCAGTACTTC.